Given below is one T cell receptor (beta chain) in context. Trimming pared 7 bases from V and 2 bases from J, leaving 11 bases between. The CDR3 has 13 residues. CDR1 MNHEY and CDR2 SVGAGI come from the germline V gene. The sample comes from a study of T cell responses to AZD1222 COVID-19 vaccine. Some clones are missing from TCRdb's copy, which holds only in-frame ones; the method was immunoSEQ multiplex PCR. This sample has roughly 97,000 clones, with over 90% found just once. V gene TRBV6-5 combines with J gene TRBJ2-5, with D perhaps matching TRBD2 (6 bases). The starting material was peripheral blood, obtained on day 0 of AZD1222 vaccination. The origin of this receptor is an adult in good health. CDR3 nucleotide sequence: TGTGCCAGCAACATCCTAGCGCAAGAGACCCAGTACTTC. Amino acid sequence: CASNILAQETQYF.